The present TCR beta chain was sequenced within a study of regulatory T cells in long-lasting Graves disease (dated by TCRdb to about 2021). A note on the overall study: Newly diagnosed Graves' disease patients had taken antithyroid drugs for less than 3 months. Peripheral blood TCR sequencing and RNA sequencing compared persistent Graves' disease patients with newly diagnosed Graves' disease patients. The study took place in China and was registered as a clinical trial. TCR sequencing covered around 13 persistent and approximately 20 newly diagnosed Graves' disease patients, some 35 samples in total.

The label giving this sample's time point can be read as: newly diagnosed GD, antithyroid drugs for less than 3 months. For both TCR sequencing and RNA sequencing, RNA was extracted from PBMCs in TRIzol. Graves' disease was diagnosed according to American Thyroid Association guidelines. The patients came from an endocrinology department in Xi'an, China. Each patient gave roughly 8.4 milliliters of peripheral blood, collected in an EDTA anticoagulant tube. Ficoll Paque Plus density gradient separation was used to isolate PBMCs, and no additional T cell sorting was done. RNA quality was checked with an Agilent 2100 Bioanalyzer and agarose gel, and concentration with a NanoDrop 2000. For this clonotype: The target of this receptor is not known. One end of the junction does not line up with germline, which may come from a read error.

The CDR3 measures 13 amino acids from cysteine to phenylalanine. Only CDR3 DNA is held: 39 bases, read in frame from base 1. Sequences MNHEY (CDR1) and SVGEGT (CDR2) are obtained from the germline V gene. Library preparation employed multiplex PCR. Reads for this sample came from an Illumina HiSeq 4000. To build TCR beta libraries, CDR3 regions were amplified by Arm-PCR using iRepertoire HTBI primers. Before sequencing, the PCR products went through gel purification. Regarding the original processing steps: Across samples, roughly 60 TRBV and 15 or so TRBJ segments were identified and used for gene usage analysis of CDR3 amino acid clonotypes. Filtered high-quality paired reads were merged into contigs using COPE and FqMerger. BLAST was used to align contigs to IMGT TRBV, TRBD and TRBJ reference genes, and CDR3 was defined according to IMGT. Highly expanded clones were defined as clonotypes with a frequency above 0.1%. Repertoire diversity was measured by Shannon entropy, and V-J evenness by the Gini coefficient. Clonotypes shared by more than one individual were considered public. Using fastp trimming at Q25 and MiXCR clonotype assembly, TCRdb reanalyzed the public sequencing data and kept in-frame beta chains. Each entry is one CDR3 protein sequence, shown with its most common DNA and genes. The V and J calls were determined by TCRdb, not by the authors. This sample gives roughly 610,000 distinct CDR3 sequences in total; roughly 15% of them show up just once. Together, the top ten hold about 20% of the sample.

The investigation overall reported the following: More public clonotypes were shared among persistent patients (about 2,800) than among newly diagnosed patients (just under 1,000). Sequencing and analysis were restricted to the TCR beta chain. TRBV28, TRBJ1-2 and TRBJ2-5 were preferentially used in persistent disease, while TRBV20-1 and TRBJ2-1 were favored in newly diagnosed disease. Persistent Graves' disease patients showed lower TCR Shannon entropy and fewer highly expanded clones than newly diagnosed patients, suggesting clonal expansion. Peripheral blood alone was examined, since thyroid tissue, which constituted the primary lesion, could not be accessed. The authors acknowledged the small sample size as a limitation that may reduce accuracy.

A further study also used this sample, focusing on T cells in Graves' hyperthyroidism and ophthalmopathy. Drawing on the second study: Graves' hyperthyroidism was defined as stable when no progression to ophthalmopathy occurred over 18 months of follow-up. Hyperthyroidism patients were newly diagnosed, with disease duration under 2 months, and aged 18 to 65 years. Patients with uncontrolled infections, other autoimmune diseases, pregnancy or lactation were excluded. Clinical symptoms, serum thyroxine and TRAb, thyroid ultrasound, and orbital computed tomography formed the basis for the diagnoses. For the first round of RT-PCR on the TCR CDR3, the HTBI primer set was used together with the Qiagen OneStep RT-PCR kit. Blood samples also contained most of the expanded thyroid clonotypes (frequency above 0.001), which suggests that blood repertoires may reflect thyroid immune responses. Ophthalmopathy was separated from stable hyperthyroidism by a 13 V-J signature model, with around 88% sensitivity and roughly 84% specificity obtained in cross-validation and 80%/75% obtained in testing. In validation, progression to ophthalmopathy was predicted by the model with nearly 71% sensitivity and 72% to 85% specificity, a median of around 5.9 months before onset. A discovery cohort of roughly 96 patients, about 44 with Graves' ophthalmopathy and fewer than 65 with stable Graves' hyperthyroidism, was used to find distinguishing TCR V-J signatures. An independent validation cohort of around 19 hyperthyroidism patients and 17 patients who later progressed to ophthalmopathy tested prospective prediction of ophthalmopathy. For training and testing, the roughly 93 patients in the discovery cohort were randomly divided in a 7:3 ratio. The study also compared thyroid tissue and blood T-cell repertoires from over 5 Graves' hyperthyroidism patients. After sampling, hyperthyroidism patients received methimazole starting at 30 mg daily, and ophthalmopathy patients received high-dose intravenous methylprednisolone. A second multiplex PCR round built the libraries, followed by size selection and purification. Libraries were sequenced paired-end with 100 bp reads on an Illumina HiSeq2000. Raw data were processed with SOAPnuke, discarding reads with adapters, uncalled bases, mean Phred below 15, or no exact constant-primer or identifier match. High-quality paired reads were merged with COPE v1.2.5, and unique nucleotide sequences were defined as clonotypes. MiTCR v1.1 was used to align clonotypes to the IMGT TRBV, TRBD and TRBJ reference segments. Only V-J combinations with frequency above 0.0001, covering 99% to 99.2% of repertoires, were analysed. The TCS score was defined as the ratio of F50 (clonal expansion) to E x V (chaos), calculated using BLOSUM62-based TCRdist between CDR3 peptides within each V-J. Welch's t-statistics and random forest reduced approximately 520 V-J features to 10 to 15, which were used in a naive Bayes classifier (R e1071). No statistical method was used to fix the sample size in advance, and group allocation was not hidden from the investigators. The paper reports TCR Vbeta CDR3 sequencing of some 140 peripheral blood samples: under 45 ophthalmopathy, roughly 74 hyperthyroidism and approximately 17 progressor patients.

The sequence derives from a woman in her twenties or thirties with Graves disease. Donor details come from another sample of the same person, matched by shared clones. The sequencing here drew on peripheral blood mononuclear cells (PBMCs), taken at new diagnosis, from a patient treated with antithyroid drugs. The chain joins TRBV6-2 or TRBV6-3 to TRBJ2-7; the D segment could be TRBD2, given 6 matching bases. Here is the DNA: TGTGGCAGCAGACCCGGGGGCTCCTACGAGCAGTACTTC. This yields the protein CGSRPGGSYEQYF.